Described below is a single T cell receptor (beta chain) sequence and its context. Those enrolled in Seattle joined during active infection and were followed longitudinally afterward. The record originates from a study of blood T cell repertoires in COVID-19. Study overall: Samples of COVID-19 (acute and convalescent) were obtained from the United States, Italy and Spain. In each case, the material was cDNA or gDNA derived from T cells, B-cell-depleted T cells, or PBMCs.

In the original workflow: Counts of nucleated cells, estimated from reference gene primer amplification, were obtained. Data came from immunoSEQ multiplex PCR; TCRdb stores just in-frame clones and leaves some out. From that table come the V and J calls and clone size; the DNA was used to work out D and trimming. The sample has about 220,000 clones; 82% are singletons. In germline, CDR1 is LGHDT, CDR2 YNNKEL (reference sequence). CDR3 length: 14 residues. The ends were cut back, 4 bases at V and 3 bases at J, with 9 bases in the middle. The sequence was obtained from a woman between 70 and 85 years old with COVID-19, enrolled during active disease. This chain connects TRBV3-1 (or the pseudogene TRBV3-2) to TRBJ1-4, with D maybe TRBD1 (6 bases). The sample consisted of peripheral blood. The CDR3 coding sequence is TGTGCCAGCAGCCTTACAGGGTCTAATGAAAAACTGTTTTTT. This sequence encodes CASSLTGSNEKLFF.